The source of this T cell receptor (beta chain) is a study of shared clonotypes between healthy human individuals. Of note for this clone: What it binds is unknown.

Study conclusions and caveats: Some naive CD4 clonotypes, roughly 4.5%, turned up in common across a few donors. Sequencing depth was predicted to influence how clonotypes are shared among donors. When compared with the clonotypes that were shared by all four sorted-subset donors, the non-shared clonotypes turned out to have lower generation probabilities. Donor scarcity curtailed the genetic and exposure-history diversity represented herein.

V was trimmed by 7 bases and J by 6 bases, leaving 16 bases between them. Germline CDR1 and CDR2: MDHEN and SYDVKM. CDR3 length equals 14 residues. TCRdb keeps only in-frame clones here, not all; method: immunoSEQ multiplex PCR. The data hold more than 400,000 clones, with less than 96% observed a single time. This chain uses TRBV28 with TRBJ1-5; tentative D call: TRBD1 (5 bases). Sequencing was carried out using naive CD4+ T cells sorted from blood. Subset described: CD45RA+ positively selected. The receptor was isolated from a woman between 25 and 40 years old in good health. CDR3 nucleotide sequence: TGTGCCAGCACCAATCCCAGGGTTTCTCAGCCCCAGCATTTT. Translation: CASTNPRVSQPQHF.